This T cell receptor beta chain stems from a study of blood T cell repertoires in COVID-19. Study at large: Nucleic acid was either cDNA or gDNA, and it came from T cells, B-cell-depleted T cells, or PBMCs.

How the authors handled the data: Estimated nucleated cell counts came from reference gene primer amplification. TCRdb keeps only in-frame clones here, not all; method: immunoSEQ multiplex PCR. From that table come the V and J calls and clone size; the DNA was used to work out D and trimming. The sample has about 83,000 clones; around nine tenths are singletons. This clone was detected only a few times. Sequenced sample: peripheral blood. The origin of this receptor is a man aged 55-75 years with acute or convalescent COVID-19.

Written as DNA, the CDR3 is TGTGCCAGCAGCTTAATTGGGCCGAACACTGAAGCTTTCTTT. It translates to CASSLIGPNTEAFF. The chain combines TRBV7-3 with TRBJ1-1, with unresolved D. Trimming pared 1 base from V and 1 base from J, leaving 7 bases between. The germline V gene has CDR1 SGHTA and CDR2 FQGTGA. This CDR3 spans 14 amino acids.